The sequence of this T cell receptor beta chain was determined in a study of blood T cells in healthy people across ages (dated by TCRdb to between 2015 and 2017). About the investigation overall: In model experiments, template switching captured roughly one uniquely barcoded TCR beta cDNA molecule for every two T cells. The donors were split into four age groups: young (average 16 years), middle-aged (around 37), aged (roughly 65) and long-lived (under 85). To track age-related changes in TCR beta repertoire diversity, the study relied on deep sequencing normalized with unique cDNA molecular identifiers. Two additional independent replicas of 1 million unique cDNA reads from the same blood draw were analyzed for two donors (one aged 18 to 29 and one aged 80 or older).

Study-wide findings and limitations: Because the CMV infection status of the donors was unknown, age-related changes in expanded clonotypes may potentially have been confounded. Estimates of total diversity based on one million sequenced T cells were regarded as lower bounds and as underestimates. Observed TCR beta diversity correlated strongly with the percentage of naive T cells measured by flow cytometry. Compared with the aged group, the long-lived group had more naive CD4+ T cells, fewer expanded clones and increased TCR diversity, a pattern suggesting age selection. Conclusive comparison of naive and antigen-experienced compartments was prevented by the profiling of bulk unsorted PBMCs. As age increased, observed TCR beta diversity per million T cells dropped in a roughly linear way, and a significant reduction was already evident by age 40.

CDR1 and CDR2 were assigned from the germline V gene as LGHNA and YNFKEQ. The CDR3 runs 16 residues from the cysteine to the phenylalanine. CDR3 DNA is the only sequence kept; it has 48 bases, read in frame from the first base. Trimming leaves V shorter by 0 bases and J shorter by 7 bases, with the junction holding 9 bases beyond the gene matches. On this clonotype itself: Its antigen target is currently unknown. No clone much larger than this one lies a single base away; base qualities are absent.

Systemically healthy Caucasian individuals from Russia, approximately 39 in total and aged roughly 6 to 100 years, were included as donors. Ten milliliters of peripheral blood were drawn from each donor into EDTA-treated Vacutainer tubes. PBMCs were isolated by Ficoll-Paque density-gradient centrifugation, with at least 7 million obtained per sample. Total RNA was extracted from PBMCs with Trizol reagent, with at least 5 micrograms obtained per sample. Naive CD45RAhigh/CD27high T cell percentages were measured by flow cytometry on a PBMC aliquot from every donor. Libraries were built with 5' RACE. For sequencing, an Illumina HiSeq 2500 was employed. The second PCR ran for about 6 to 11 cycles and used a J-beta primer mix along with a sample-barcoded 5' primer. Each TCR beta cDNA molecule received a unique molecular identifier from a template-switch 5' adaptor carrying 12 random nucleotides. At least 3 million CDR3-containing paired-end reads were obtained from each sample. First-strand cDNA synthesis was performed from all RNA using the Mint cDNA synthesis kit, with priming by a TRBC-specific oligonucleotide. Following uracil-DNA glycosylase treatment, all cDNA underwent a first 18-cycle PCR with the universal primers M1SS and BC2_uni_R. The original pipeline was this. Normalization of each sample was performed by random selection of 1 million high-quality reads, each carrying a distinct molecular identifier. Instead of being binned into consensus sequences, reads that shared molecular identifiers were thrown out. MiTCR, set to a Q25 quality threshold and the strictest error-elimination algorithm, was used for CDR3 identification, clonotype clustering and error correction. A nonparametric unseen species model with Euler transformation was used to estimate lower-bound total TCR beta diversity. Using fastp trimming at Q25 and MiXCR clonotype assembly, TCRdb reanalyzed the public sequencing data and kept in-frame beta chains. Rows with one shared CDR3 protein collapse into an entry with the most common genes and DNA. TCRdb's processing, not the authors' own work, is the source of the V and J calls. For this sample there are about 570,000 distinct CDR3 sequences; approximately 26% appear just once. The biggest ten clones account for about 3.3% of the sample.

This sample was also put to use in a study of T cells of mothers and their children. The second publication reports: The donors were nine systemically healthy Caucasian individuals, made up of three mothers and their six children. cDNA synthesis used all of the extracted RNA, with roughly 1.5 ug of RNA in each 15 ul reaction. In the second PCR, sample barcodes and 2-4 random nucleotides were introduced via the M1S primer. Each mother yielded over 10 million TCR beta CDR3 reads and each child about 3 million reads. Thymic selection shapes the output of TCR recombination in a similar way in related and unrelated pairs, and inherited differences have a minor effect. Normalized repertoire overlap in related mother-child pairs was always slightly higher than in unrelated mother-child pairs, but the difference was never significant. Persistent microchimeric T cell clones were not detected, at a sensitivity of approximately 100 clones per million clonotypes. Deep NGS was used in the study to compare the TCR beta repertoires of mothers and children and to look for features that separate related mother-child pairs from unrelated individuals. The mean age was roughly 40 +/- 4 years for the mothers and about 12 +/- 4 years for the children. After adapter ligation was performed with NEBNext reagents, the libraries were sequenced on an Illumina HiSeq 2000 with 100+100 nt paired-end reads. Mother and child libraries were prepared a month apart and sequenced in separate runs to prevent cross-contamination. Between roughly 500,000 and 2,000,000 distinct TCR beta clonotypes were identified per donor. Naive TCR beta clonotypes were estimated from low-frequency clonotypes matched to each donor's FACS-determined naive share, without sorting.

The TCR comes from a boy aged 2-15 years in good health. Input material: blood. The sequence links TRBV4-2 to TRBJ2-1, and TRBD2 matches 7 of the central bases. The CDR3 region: CASSQDLGGGANEQFF. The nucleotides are TGTGCCAGCAGCCAAGATCTAGGCGGGGGTGCGAATGAGCAGTTCTTC.